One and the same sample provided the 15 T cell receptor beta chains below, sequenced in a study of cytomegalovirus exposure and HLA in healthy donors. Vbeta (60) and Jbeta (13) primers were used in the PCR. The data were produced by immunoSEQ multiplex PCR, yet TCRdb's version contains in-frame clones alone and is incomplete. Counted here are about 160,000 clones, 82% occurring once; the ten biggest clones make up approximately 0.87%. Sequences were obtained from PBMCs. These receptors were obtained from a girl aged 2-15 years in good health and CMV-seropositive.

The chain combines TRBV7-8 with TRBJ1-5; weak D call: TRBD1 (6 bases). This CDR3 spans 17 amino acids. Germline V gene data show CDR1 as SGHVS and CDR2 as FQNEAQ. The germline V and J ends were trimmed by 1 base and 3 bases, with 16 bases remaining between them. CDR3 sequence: CASSLGRAWDNNQPQHF. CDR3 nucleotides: TGTGCCAGCAGCTTAGGGCGAGCGTGGGACAACAATCAGCCCCAGCATTTT.

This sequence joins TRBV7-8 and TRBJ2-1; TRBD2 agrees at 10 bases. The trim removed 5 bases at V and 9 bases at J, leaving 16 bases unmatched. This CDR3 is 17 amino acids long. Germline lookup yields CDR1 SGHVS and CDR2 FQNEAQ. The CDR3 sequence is CASSTLRGLAGVVEQFF. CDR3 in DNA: TGTGCCAGCAGCACACTCCGGGGGCTAGCGGGAGTAGTTGAGCAGTTCTTC.

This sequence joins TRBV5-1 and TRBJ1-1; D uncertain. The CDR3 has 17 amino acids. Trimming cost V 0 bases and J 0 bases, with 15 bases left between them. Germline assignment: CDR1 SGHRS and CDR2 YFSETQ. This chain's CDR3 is CASSLVSQHRLNTEAFF. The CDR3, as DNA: TGCGCCAGCAGCTTGGTTTCGCAGCACAGACTGAACACTGAAGCTTTCTTT.

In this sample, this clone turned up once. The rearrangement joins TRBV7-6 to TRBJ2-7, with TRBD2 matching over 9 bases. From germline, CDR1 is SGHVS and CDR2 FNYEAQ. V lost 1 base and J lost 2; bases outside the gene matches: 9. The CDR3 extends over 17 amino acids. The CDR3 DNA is TGTGCCAGCAGCTTAGAAGGGGGGACTAGCTCGGCCTACGAGCAGTACTTC. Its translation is CASSLEGGTSSAYEQYF.

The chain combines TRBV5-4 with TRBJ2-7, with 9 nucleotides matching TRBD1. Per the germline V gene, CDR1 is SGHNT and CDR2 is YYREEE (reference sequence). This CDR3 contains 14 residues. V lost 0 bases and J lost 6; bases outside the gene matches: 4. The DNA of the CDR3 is TGTGCCAGCAGCTTGGAGGGACAGGGTCGCGAGCAGTACTTC. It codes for CASSLEGQGREQYF.

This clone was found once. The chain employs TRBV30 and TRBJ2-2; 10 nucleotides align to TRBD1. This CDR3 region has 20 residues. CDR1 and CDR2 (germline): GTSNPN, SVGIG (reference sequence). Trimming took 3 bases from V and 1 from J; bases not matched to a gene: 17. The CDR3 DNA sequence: TGTGCCTGGAGGGGAAATTCGGGACAGGGGATACCACTGAACACCGGGGAGCTGTTTTTT. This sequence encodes CAWRGNSGQGIPLNTGELFF.

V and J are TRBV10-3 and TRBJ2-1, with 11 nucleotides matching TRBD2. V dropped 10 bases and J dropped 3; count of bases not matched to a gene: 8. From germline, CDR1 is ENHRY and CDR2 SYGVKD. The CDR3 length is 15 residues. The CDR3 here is CATLTSGSDYNEQFF. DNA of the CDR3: TGTGCCACCTTAACTAGCGGGAGTGACTACAATGAGCAGTTCTTC.

CDR3 nucleotides: TGTGCCCCCGGCGGGGATACGGCTTTCTTT. It specifies CAPGGDTAFF. The V and J genes are TRBV7-9 and TRBJ1-1, with D hard to call. Germline assignment: CDR1 SEHNR and CDR2 FQNEAQ (reference sequence). Trimming cost V 11 bases and J 11 bases, with 15 bases left between them. The CDR3 has 10 amino acids.

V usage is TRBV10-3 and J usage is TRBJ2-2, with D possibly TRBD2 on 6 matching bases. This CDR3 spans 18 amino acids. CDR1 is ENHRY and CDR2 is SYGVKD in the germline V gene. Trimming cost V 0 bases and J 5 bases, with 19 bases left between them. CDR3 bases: TGTGCCATCAGTGAGTCGACGGAGTTGTCGGGGGTAACCGGGGAGCTGTTTTTT. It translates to CAISESTELSGVTGELFF.

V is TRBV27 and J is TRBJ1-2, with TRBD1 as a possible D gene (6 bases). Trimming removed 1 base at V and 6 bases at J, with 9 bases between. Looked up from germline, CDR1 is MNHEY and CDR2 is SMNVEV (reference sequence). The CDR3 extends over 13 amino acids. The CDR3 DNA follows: TGTGCCAGCAGTTTATGGTCAGGGGATGGCTACACCTTC. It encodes CASSLWSGDGYTF.

This CDR3 reads CASSLASGSSYEQYF. The CDR3, as DNA: TGTGCCAGCAGCTTGGCCAGCGGGAGCTCCTACGAGCAGTACTTC. The chain recombines TRBV5-4 with TRBJ2-7; 8 bases align to TRBD2. Trimming took 0 bases from V and 0 from J; bases not matched to a gene: 2. Germline V lookup: CDR1 SGHNT, CDR2 YYREEE (reference sequence). This CDR3 has 15 residues.

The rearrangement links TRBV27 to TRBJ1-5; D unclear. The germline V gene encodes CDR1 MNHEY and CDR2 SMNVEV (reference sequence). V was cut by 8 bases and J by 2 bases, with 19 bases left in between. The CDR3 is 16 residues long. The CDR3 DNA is TGTGCCAGCTCAACGGGGTATATGGTGGGCAATCAGCCCCAGCATTTT. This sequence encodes CASSTGYMVGNQPQHF.

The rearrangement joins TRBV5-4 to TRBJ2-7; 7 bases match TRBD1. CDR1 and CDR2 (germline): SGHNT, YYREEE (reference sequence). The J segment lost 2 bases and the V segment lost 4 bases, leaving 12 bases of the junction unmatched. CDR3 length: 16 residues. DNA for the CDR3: TGTGCCAGCAGCCCCGGCACAGGGGTAATCACCTACGAGCAGTACTTC. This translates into CASSPGTGVITYEQYF.

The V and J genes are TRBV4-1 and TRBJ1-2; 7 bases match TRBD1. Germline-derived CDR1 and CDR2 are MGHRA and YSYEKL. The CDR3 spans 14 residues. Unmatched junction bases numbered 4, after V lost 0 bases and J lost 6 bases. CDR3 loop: CASSQDLQGHGYTF. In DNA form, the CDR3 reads TGCGCCAGCAGCCAAGATCTACAGGGGCATGGCTACACCTTC.

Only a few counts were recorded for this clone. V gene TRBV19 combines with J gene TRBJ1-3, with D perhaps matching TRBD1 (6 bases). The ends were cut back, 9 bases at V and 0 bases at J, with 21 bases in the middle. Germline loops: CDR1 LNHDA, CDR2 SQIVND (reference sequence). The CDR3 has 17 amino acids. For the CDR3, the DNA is TGTGCCAGCGCCCCCGGGACAAGCCGAGTCTCTGGAAACACCATATATTTT. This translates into CASAPGTSRVSGNTIYF.